This TCR beta chain came from a study of CXCR3-negative and CXCR3-positive naive CD8 T cells. General study results and limits: Naive cells, whether CXCR3-negative or CXCR3-positive, had similar TRBV-TRBJ usage, while memory cells differed.

All TRB cDNA libraries came from 5' RACE performed with UMI labels. TCRdb processed the 5' RACE reads again and assigns one entry to each CDR3 protein, with no DNA. The data show more than 65,000 distinct CDR3 sequences, and the top ten clones hold over 1.3%. For this clonotype: The antigen remains undetermined.

The CDR3 is 14 residues long. Germline CDR1 is SGDLS and CDR2 is YYNGEE. The chain carries TRBV9 and TRBJ2-7; TCRdb names TRBD2, which stays unverified in the absence of DNA. Material for sequencing was naive CXCR3- CD8+ T cells from blood. The subset: CD45RO-CCR7+CD27+CD95- naive CD8+ T cells lacking CXCR3 (TNR3-). The sequence came from a human donor in good health. Some clones in this sample may be carry-over from other donors' samples. The CDR3 spells CASSPGTSGVEQFF. Looking up the rest from reference TRBV9 and TRBJ2-7 gives the full variable domain: DSGVTQTPKHLITATGQRVTLRCSPRSGDLSVYWYQQSLDQGLQFLIQYYNGEERAKGNILERFSAQQFPDLHSELNLSSLELGDSALYFCASSPGTSGVEQFFGPGTRLTVT.